Below, one T cell receptor beta chain is given with its context. CD8 cells regarded as naive lacked CD45RO, were positively chosen for CCR7, and omitted terminally differentiated effector memory CD45RA+ cells. The data stem from a study of shared clonotypes between healthy human individuals. Study-level background: The composition of the donors was a couple of women and a few men aged 18 to 49. Used for every donor were three CD4 naive, three CD4 memory, two CD8 naive and one CD8 memory plate.

An even split of each subset's genomic DNA across several immunoSEQ plates was performed. The table came from immunoSEQ multiplex PCR; TCRdb's copy has only in-frame clones and leaves some out. Here the sample spans hundreds of thousands of clones, about 98% being singletons. This CDR3 contains 15 residues. Trimming shortened V by 0 bases and J by 8 bases, and 13 bases separated the two germline ends. From germline, CDR1 is LGHNA and CDR2 YSLEER. The V call is TRBV4-3, the J call TRBJ1-4; D call uncertain. The clonotype originates from a man in his thirties or forties in good health. Sequences were obtained from naive CD8+ T cells sorted from blood. The DNA of the CDR3 is TGCGCCAGCAGCCAAGACGTAGGGAATGGAGAAAAACTGTTTTTT. It is translated as CASSQDVGNGEKLFF.